The 30 T cell receptor beta chains below come from one sample, sequenced in a study of blood T cell repertoires in COVID-19 (dated by TCRdb to 2020 to 2022). The protocol used for the library was the immunoSEQ multiplex PCR assay. Sourced from immuneACCESS, this table was stored by TCRdb with only in-frame sequences that have V and J called. A share of the clones is absent; for the studies checked, an unresolved V gene accounts for under half, and the remainder has no known explanation. Counted in this sample were around 300,000 clones; about 83% of them appeared once. Around 3% of the sample rests with the top ten. The sample taken for sequencing was peripheral blood. The receptors here all came from a man aged 30 to 39 with active or convalescent COVID-19.

This chain connects TRBV6-2 or TRBV6-3 to TRBJ2-2, with 7 bases matching TRBD1. The CDR3 loop spans 15 amino acids. Unmatched junction bases numbered 8, after V lost 5 bases and J lost 5 bases. In germline, CDR1 is MNHEY, CDR2 SVGEGT. The CDR3 loop reads CASSPSTGLTGELFF. The CDR3, as DNA: TGTGCCAGCAGTCCATCGACAGGGCTGACCGGGGAGCTGTTTTTT.

The J gene is TRBJ2-7, the V gene TRBV27; 9 bases map to TRBD1. This CDR3 comprises 14 residues. The germline V gene has CDR1 MNHEY and CDR2 SMNVEV (reference sequence). V lost 3 bases and J lost 4; bases outside the gene matches: 4. CDR3 DNA: TGTGCCAGCAGTTTCTACGGACAGGGGTACGAGCAGTACTTC. Amino acid sequence: CASSFYGQGYEQYF.

As regards this clone: Other DNA variants within this sample encode the same CDR3. The genes are TRBV18 and TRBJ2-7; TRBD1 matches 8 bases. The CDR3 has 14 amino acids. CDR1 and CDR2 (germline): KGHSH, LQKENI. Trimming removed 6 bases from V and 7 bases from J; junction bases left unmatched: 11. The CDR3 coding sequence is TGTGCCAGCTCCCCCTTGGCAGGGGGCGGGGAGCAGTACTTC. This translates into CASSPLAGGGEQYF.

The chain links TRBV6-5 to TRBJ1-4; D is undetermined. The V and J ends lost 3 bases and 4 bases respectively, with 12 bases between them. The CDR3 contains 15 residues. Germline values: CDR1 MNHEY, CDR2 SVGAGI. CDR3 coding DNA: TGTGCCAGCAGTTATGGAGGGCAGCTTAATGAAAAACTGTTTTTT. Translating gives CASSYGGQLNEKLFF.

This sequence joins TRBV6-5 and TRBJ2-7; 7 nucleotides align to TRBD1. The CDR3 spans 14 residues. V dropped 6 bases and J dropped 2; count of bases not matched to a gene: 7. The germline CDR1 and CDR2 sequences are MNHEY and SVGAGI. In DNA form, the CDR3 reads TGTGCCAGCAGCTGGGTACAGGGGACCTACGAGCAGTACTTC. It specifies CASSWVQGTYEQYF.

The CDR3 region has the DNA TGTGCCAGCAACAGGGGGCGTGGTGAAAAACTGTTTTTT. Translation gives CASNRGRGEKLFF. The chain combines TRBV7-2 with TRBJ1-4, with 9 bases that match TRBD1. The trim removed 7 bases at V and 7 bases at J, leaving 4 bases unmatched. Germline CDR1 and CDR2: SGHTA and FQGNSA. The CDR3 consists of 13 residues.

This clone was counted a single time. This chain uses TRBV2 with TRBJ1-1; a possible D gene is TRBD1 (6 bases). Per germline, CDR1 SNHLY and CDR2 FYNNEI. The CDR3 spans 10 residues. The V end was cut by 8 bases, the J end by 10 bases, with 11 bases between. The CDR3 spells CASAGVGAFF. CDR3 DNA: TGTGCCAGCGCAGGGGTAGGAGCTTTCTTT.

This clone occurred a few times. This chain links TRBV5-8 with TRBJ1-6; 10 nucleotides agree with TRBD1. Losses at the gene ends were 3 bases for V and 8 bases for J; bases not matched to a gene: 5. The CDR3 is 15 amino acids. Per the germline V gene, CDR1 is SGHTS and CDR2 is YDEGEE. In DNA, the CDR3 is TGTGCCAGCAGCTCCACGGGGACAGGGGATTCACCCCTCCACTTT. Residues: CASSSTGTGDSPLHF.

The V gene is TRBV20-1, the J gene TRBJ1-2; no firm D call. Germline V gene sequence: CDR1 DFQATT, CDR2 SNEGSKA (reference sequence). The CDR3 spans 11 residues. Here the CDR3 reads CSVRGRHGYTF. CDR3 in DNA: TGCAGCGTTCGGGGTAGGCATGGCTACACCTTC.

The chain has TRBV9 and TRBJ1-1; TRBD1 aligns across 9 bases. Per germline, CDR1 SGDLS and CDR2 YYNGEE. J was trimmed by 4 bases and V by 4 bases; bases with no gene match: 8. The CDR3 spans 15 residues. The CDR3 region has the DNA TGTGCCAGCAGCAAAGAAGGGACAGGGCCCACTGAAGCTTTCTTT. Its protein is CASSKEGTGPTEAFF. Using reference TRBV9 and TRBJ1-1 for the parts outside the CDR3, the full variable domain is DSGVTQTPKHLITATGQRVTLRCSPRSGDLSVYWYQQSLDQGLQFLIQYYNGEERAKGNILERFSAQQFPDLHSELNLSSLELGDSALYFCASSKEGTGPTEAFFGQGTRLTVV.

The CDR3 loop is CASSIDFTDTQYF. The CDR3 DNA is TGTGCCAGTAGTATTGACTTCACAGATACGCAGTATTTT. The gene calls are TRBV19 and TRBJ2-3; unclear D gene. The CDR3 is 13 residues long. Germline CDR1 is LNHDA and CDR2 is SQIVND (reference sequence). The germline V and J ends were trimmed by 3 bases and 2 bases, with 6 bases remaining between them.

J is TRBJ2-2 and V is TRBV7-2, with D possibly matching TRBD2 (6 bases). V lost 7 bases and J lost 6, with 15 bases in between. Germline CDR1 SGHTA, CDR2 FQGNSA. The CDR3 runs 14 residues. CDR3 sequence (DNA): TGTGCCAGCACCATCCGGAGGGTTCCCGGGGAGCTGTTTTTT. It translates to CASTIRRVPGELFF.

V gene TRBV9 combines with J gene TRBJ2-7, with TRBD2 matching 7 bases. The CDR3 runs 15 residues. The junction had 10 bases not matched to a gene; V was cut back by 0 bases and J by 7 bases. Germline V gives CDR1 SGDLS, CDR2 YYNGEE. This CDR3 reads CASSVAPAGSREQYF. The CDR3, as DNA: TGTGCCAGCAGCGTAGCTCCAGCGGGGTCTCGGGAGCAGTACTTC.

CDR3 protein: CASSLADSSTDTQYF. CDR3 coding DNA: TGTGCCAGCAGTTTGGCGGACTCTAGCACAGATACGCAGTATTTT. The V gene is TRBV27, the J gene TRBJ2-3; D perhaps matches TRBD2 (5 bases). The CDR3 consists of 15 residues. From germline, CDR1 is MNHEY and CDR2 SMNVEV (reference sequence). Trimming stripped 3 bases from V and 0 bases from J, with 10 bases between.

This chain's CDR3 is CSASEPGTSGYNEQFF. In nucleotides, the CDR3 is TGCAGTGCTAGTGAACCCGGGACTAGCGGTTACAATGAGCAGTTCTTC. The chain employs TRBV20-1 and TRBJ2-1; 11 bases match TRBD2. CDR1 and CDR2 (germline): DFQATT, SNEGSKA (reference sequence). The V and J ends lost 3 bases and 4 bases, in that order; junction bases with no gene match: 8. This CDR3 contains 16 residues.

This chain links TRBV6-5 with TRBJ1-5; tentatively, D is TRBD1 (5 bases). Trimming removed 5 bases from V and 4 bases from J, with 15 bases in between. CDR3 length: 15 amino acids. Germline CDR1 reads MNHEY; CDR2 reads SVGAGI. This CDR3 is CASSPAGGGNQPQHF. DNA for the CDR3: TGTGCCAGCAGTCCTGCGGGGGGGGGAAATCAGCCCCAGCATTTT.

This chain's CDR3 is CASSPLGPYTIYF. In nucleotides, the CDR3 is TGTGCCAGCAGCCCCCTCGGTCCGTACACCATATATTTT. The chain is built from TRBV28 and TRBJ1-3; D uncertain. The length of the CDR3 is 13 residues. From germline, CDR1 is MDHEN and CDR2 SYDVKM. The germline V and J ends were trimmed by 6 bases and 8 bases, with 14 bases remaining between them.

The chain is built from TRBV14 and TRBJ2-2, with D perhaps matching TRBD2 (6 bases). The CDR3 length is 16 residues. Germline lookup yields CDR1 SGHDN and CDR2 FVKESK. The V gene lost 4 bases and the J gene lost 5 bases, with 17 bases spanning the gap. The CDR3 here is CASSPFRGLTTGELFF. The CDR3 bases are TGTGCCAGCAGCCCCTTCCGGGGACTCACAACCGGGGAGCTGTTTTTT.

To note about this clone: One junction end does not reproduce the germline sequence, and a read error may be involved. The chain recombines TRBV6-5 with TRBJ2-1; D is unclear. The V gene's germline CDR1 is MNHEY and CDR2 SVGAGI. This CDR3 has 16 residues. Here the CDR3 reads CASNYSHRSSYNEQFF. Written as DNA, the CDR3 is TGTGCCAGCAATTACTCGCACCGGAGCTCCTACAATGAGCAGTTCTTC.

The J gene is TRBJ2-3, the V gene TRBV4-1; 7 nucleotides match TRBD1. The CDR3 contains 21 residues. Trimming at V came to 1 base and at J to 0 bases, leaving 19 bases not matched to a gene. CDR1 and CDR2 from the germline V gene are MGHRA and YSYEKL. Written as DNA, the CDR3 is TGCGCCAGCAGCCAAGTAACCTGGACAGGAGCTAGACCTAGAAGCACAGATACGCAGTATTTT. The encoded protein is CASSQVTWTGARPRSTDTQYF.

The chain has TRBV7-2 and TRBJ1-2, with D uncertain. CDR3 size: 16 residues. In germline, CDR1 is SGHTA, CDR2 FQGNSA. V was pared by 1 base and J by 4 bases, with 16 bases between. CDR3: CASSLDFYHLGYGYTF. The DNA of the CDR3 is TGTGCCAGCAGCTTAGACTTCTATCACCTTGGCTATGGCTACACCTTC.

This clone has a single count. The rearrangement links TRBV6-4 to TRBJ2-5; D is ambiguous. Trimming cost V 6 bases and J 5 bases, with 19 bases left between them. CDR3 length: 15 residues. Germline CDR1 reads MRHNA; CDR2 reads SNTAGT. The CDR3 nucleotides are TGTGCCAGCAGCGTGACCCGCGGTTCTATCGAGACCCAGTACTTC. It yields the protein CASSVTRGSIETQYF.

A single count supports this clone. The rearrangement joins TRBV6-5 to TRBJ2-7, with D perhaps TRBD2 (5 bases). The CDR3 spans 16 residues. V lost 2 bases and J lost 4, with 18 bases in between. Germline CDR1 MNHEY, CDR2 SVGAGI. CDR3 region: CASSYGVQDRGYEQYF. The CDR3 bases are TGTGCCAGCAGTTACGGAGTCCAGGACCGCGGGTACGAGCAGTACTTC.

The rearrangement joins TRBV7-6 to TRBJ2-5, with D perhaps matching TRBD1 (5 bases). There are 15 residues in the CDR3. Per the germline V gene, CDR1 is SGHVS and CDR2 is FNYEAQ. V lost 1 base and J 5 bases, leaving 14 bases between the germline ends. The CDR3 sequence: CASSLVPRNRETQYF. The CDR3 DNA is TGTGCCAGCAGCTTAGTCCCGCGAAACAGGGAGACCCAGTACTTC.

The CDR3 loop is CAGQTGTSGRPRETQYF. CDR3 DNA sequence: TGTGCCGGTCAAACCGGGACTAGCGGGAGGCCGCGGGAGACCCAGTACTTC. The V call is TRBV27, the J call TRBJ2-5; the match to TRBD2 covers 15 bases. Germline-derived CDR1 and CDR2 are MNHEY and SMNVEV (reference sequence). V shed 11 bases and J 5 bases; nucleotides not matched to a gene: 15. This CDR3 is built from 17 residues.

The rearrangement uses TRBV6-1 and TRBJ1-5; 11 bases are a match to TRBD1. Trimming cost V 4 bases and J 7 bases; bases outside gene matches: 9. The CDR3 is made up of 16 amino acids. Per the germline V gene, CDR1 is MNHNS and CDR2 is SASEGT. The CDR3: CASSGEVWTGGQPQHF. In DNA form, the CDR3 reads TGTGCCAGCAGTGGGGAGGTCTGGACAGGGGGCCAGCCCCAGCATTTT.

This clone was recorded only once. V gene TRBV28 combines with J gene TRBJ1-4; D gene unclear. V was cut by 3 bases and J by 5 bases, with 16 bases left in between. Looked up from germline, CDR1 is MDHEN and CDR2 is SYDVKM. The CDR3 extends over 16 amino acids. CDR3 nucleotides: TGTGCCAGCAGTTTCCCGGAGGAGGGAGGGAATGAAAAACTGTTTTTT. Translation gives CASSFPEEGGNEKLFF. The full variable domain, its missing parts supplied by reference TRBV28 and TRBJ1-4, is DVKVTQSSRYLVKRTGEKVFLECVQDMDHENMFWYRQDPGLGLRLIYFSYDVKMKEKGDIPEGYSVSREKKERFSLILESASTNQTSMYLCASSFPEEGGNEKLFFGSGTQLSVL.

The chain carries TRBV25-1 and TRBJ2-3; D remains unclear. V lost 3 bases and J 2 bases, leaving 15 bases between the germline ends. The CDR3 runs 16 residues. The germline gives CDR1 MGHDK, CDR2 SYGVNS. CDR3 loop: CASSDPPSPHTDTQYF. As DNA, the CDR3 is TGTGCCAGCAGTGATCCCCCCTCCCCACACACAGATACGCAGTATTTT.

This rearrangement joins TRBV12-2 to TRBJ1-5; the table's D call, TRBD1, has no DNA check behind it. TRBV12-2 is labeled a pseudogene. The CDR3 is made up of 17 amino acids. This CDR3 is CASRLAGASRVGQPQHF. The CDR3 bases are TGTGCAAGTCGCTTAGCGGGGGCATCCAGGGTCGGACAGCCCCAGCATTTT.

The chain recombines TRBV6-2 or TRBV6-3 with TRBJ2-3; a weak D match, TRBD1 (6 bases). Trimming removed 7 bases at V and 3 bases at J, with 17 bases between. The germline gives CDR1 MNHEY, CDR2 SVGEGT. CDR3 size: 15 residues. The CDR3 DNA sequence: TGTGCCAGCACCCCAACAGGGATTCGTACAGATACGCAGTATTTT. Translating it yields CASTPTGIRTDTQYF.